This T cell receptor beta chain was sequenced for a study of T cell repertoires in cytomegalovirus infection. Overall study context: The study used recently identified HLA-C-restricted and well-studied HLA-B-restricted CMV epitopes.

Worth noting for this clonotype: Its antigen remains unknown.

One entry per CDR3 protein, called by TCRdb with MiXCR from the reads. The sample yields about 500,000 distinct CDR3 sequences, about 33% seen once. The CDR3 length is 13 residues. Losses at the gene ends were 10 bases for V and 4 bases for J; bases not matched to a gene: 8. Germline V gives CDR1 MDHEN, CDR2 SYDVKM. The material was cultured PBMCs, obtained from culture after CMV antigen stimulation. The receptor comes from a human donor in good health (CMV status not recorded). Some clones in this sample may be carry-over from other donors' samples. V and J are TRBV28 and TRBJ2-7; 9 nucleotides align to TRBD2. The CDR3 loop is CATSSGIYYEQYF. CDR3 nucleotides: TGTGCCACTTCTAGCGGGATTTATTACGAGCAGTACTTC. Full variable domain (missing parts from reference TRBV28 and TRBJ2-7): DVKVTQSSRYLVKRTGEKVFLECVQDMDHENMFWYRQDPGLGLRLIYFSYDVKMKEKGDIPEGYSVSREKKERFSLILESASTNQTSMYLCATSSGIYYEQYFGPGTRLTVT.